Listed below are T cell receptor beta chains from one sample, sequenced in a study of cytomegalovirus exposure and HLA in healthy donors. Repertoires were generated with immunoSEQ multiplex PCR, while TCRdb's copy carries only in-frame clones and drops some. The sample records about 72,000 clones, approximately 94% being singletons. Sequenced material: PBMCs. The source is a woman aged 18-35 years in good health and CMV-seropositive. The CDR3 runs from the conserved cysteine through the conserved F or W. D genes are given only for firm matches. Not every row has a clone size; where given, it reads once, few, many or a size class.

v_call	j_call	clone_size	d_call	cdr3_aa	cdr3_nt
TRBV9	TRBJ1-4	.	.	CASSVGRVGKLFF	TGTGCCAGCAGCGTAGGTCGGGTGGGAAAACTGTTTTTT
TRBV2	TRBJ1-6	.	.	CASRGAGRGYNSPLHF	TGTGCCAGCAGAGGGGCGGGGCGGGGTTATAATTCACCCCTCCACTTT
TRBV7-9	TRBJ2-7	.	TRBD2	CASSPRGWASGSGEQYF	TGTGCCAGCAGCCCCCGAGGGTGGGCTAGCGGGAGTGGCGAGCAGTACTTC
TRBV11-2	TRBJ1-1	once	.	CASSLAIIGGEAFF	TGTGCCAGCAGCTTAGCAATTATCGGGGGTGAAGCTTTCTTT
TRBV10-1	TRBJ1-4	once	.	CASSGSGEEKLFF	TGCGCCAGCAGTGGGTCAGGGGAAGAAAAACTGTTTTTT
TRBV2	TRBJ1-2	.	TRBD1	CASRGDREGYGYTF	TGTGCCAGCAGAGGGGACAGGGAGGGCTATGGCTACACCTTC
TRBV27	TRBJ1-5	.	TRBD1	CASSLSGGATGSLPQHF	TGTGCCAGCAGTTTATCCGGTGGGGCGACAGGGAGCCTGCCCCAGCATTTT
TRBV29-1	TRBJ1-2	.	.	CSVTASYGYTF	TGCAGCGTGACAGCTTCCTATGGCTACACCTTC
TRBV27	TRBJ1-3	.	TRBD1	CASSLEDRAGNTIYF	TGTGCCAGCAGTTTAGAGGACAGGGCAGGAAACACCATATATTTT
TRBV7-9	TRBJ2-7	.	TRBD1	CASSLLMTGDEQYF	TGTGCCAGCAGCTTATTAATGACAGGGGACGAGCAGTACTTC